This TCR beta chain was recovered during a study of tumor-infiltrating lymphocytes in glioblastoma multiforme (dated by TCRdb to the late 2010s). Describing the broader study: To find out whether intratumoral genomic heterogeneity fosters TIL diversity, the study jointly investigated somatic mutations, TIL diversity and immune response activity. On the study overall, not on this receptor specifically: Because T cells carry unequal numbers of TCR transcripts, RNA-based TCR sequencing may distort clone frequencies. Only one glioblastoma patient was included in the TCR and somatic mutation analysis, limiting generalizability. The authors noted that sorting T cells into functional subsets, which was not done in the study, would be a future improvement.

TCRB libraries were built from RNA via three nested multiplex PCR rounds using a modified ARM-PCR protocol with multiple V-beta primers and a C-beta primer. Starting from around 0.52 ug of total RNA, TCRB-specific cDNA was synthesized using ProtoScript II Reverse Transcriptase and a C-beta primer. The description of the TCRB libraries did not include any unique molecular identifiers. In the third PCR, barcodes and adapters were added over 25 cycles with Deep VentR (exo-) polymerase, and the 250-500 bp bands were then gel purified. TCRB libraries were sequenced with 250 bp paired-end reads on an Illumina HiSeq 2500. The authors' analysis ran thus. Trimmomatic was used to clean reads, FLASH to merge reads, MiGEC to assign V, D and J segments, and VDJtools to perform the analysis. VDJtools was used to calculate the Shannon-Wiener diversity index, which quantified repertoire diversity. TCRdb applied fastp at Q25 and MiXCR to the public reads, then kept only in-frame beta chains. Identical CDR3 proteins give one entry, which carries the most common genes and DNA. The V and J calls here are based on TCRdb, not the publication. The sample has about 9,000 distinct CDR3 sequences on record, 74% of them singletons. The top ten clones comprise 70% to 80% of the sample.

Termini included, the CDR3 measures 13 amino acids. CDR3 DNA is the only sequence kept; it has 39 bases, read in frame from the first base. Between the V and J ends, shortened by 4 bases and 8 bases respectively, the junction contains 15 bases. Via the germline V gene, CDR1 is SGHAT and CDR2 FQNNGV. Of note for this clonotype: Its antigen is currently not known. This CDR3 fails to terminate in the conserved phenylalanine or tryptophan, so it likely reflects a read error.

The AllPrep DNA/RNA mini kit was used to purify genomic DNA and total RNA at the same time from each of the approximately nine tumor samples. All RNA had OD 260/280 ratios above 1.9 and RNA integrity numbers above 6.5. The sequenced material came from brain tumor tissue. The clonotype was recovered from a male donor with glioblastoma. This chain is built from TRBV11-2 and TRBJ2-7, with TRBD1 as a weak D call on 6 bases. The nucleotide sequence is TGTGCCAGCAGCTCAATAGGGACAACTAAGCAGTACCTC. The resulting protein is CASSSIGTTKQYL.